These 7 T cell receptor beta chains originate from one sample sequenced in a study of T cell responses to AZD1222 COVID-19 vaccine. TCRdb keeps only in-frame clones here, not all; method: immunoSEQ multiplex PCR. Of under 150,000 clones in the sample, about 89% were seen once. The input for sequencing was peripheral blood, taken on day 0 of MenACWY control vaccination. All receptors derive from an adult in good health.

The rearrangement uses TRBV27 and TRBJ2-7; 11 positions agree with TRBD2. The CDR3 is 14 amino acids. Per the germline V gene, CDR1 is MNHEY and CDR2 is SMNVEV (reference sequence). V gave up 10 bases and J gave up 7 bases; unmatched junction bases: 12. The CDR3 bases are TGTGCCACCACCAAACTAGCGGGAGTACGGGAGCAGTACTTC. Its translation is CATTKLAGVREQYF.

This clone occurred a few times. The chain is built from TRBV6-5 and TRBJ1-1; D remains ambiguous. V was pared by 7 bases and J by 1 base, with 7 bases between. The CDR3 is 12 amino acids. In germline, CDR1 is MNHEY, CDR2 SVGAGI. This chain's CDR3 is CASKTENTEAFF. CDR3 coding DNA: TGTGCCAGCAAAACAGAGAACACTGAAGCTTTCTTT.

The CDR3 sequence is CASSEGGIRGSNQPQHF. CDR3 nucleotide sequence: TGTGCCAGCAGTGAAGGGGGAATTAGGGGCAGCAATCAGCCCCAGCATTTT. This chain links TRBV2 with TRBJ1-5, with D possibly matching TRBD1 (5 bases). Trimming removed 1 base from V and 1 base from J, with 14 bases in between. CDR1 SNHLY and CDR2 FYNNEI come from the germline V gene. The CDR3 loop spans 17 amino acids.

The chain links TRBV5-4 to TRBJ1-1, with 9 bases matching TRBD1. This CDR3 is 13 amino acids long. Germline values: CDR1 SGHNT, CDR2 YYREEE (reference sequence). J gave up 11 bases and V 2 bases, and 7 bases lay outside the gene matches. The CDR3 coding sequence is TGTGCCAGCAGCTTAGAAAGACAGGGGGAGGCTTTCTTT. This sequence encodes CASSLERQGEAFF.

V usage is TRBV11-2 and J usage is TRBJ2-1; 9 bases fit TRBD2. Per the germline V gene, CDR1 is SGHAT and CDR2 is FQNNGV. The CDR3 has 15 residues. Losses at the gene ends were 5 bases for V and 9 bases for J; bases not matched to a gene: 11. CDR3 amino acids: CASSPPGLALLEQFF. CDR3 nucleotide sequence: TGTGCCAGCAGCCCCCCGGGACTAGCATTACTTGAGCAGTTCTTC.

The J gene is TRBJ2-1, the V gene TRBV6-5; 8 bases are a match to TRBD2. CDR3 length equals 14 residues. The germline V gene encodes CDR1 MNHEY and CDR2 SVGAGI. V lost 5 bases, J lost 4 bases, and 4 bases stayed unmatched. CDR3: CASSPREVYNEQFF. Here the CDR3 DNA reads TGTGCCAGCAGTCCGCGGGAGGTATACAATGAGCAGTTCTTC.

This clone showed up just once. V is TRBV11-2 and J is TRBJ2-7; D gene unclear. CDR1 is SGHAT and CDR2 is FQNNGV in the germline V gene. Trimming stripped 4 bases from V and 0 bases from J, with 13 bases between. This CDR3 comprises 15 residues. CDR3 in DNA: TGTGCCAGCAGCTGGGGTCGTGAGGCCTCCTACGAGCAGTACTTC. Its protein is CASSWGREASYEQYF.